This T cell receptor (beta chain) was identified in a study of shared clonotypes between healthy human individuals. This clone has a single count. No antigen is known for it. CDR3 length: 14 amino acids. The germline V gene has CDR1 SNHLY and CDR2 FYNNEI. Germline trimming cut 6 bases from V and 5 bases from J; bases unmatched to any gene: 6. General observations from the study: Shared clonotypes: about 5.3% naive CD4, around 3.5% naive CD8, less than 2.5% memory CD4, 0.4% to 0.5% memory CD8. Inspection by rarefaction showed sorted-subset sequencing to be incomplete despite large depth.

Researchers divided each subset's genomic DNA evenly across several immunoSEQ plates. Sequencing was performed with immunoSEQ multiplex PCR; in TCRdb, only in-frame clones are kept and a portion is missing. Here the sample spans approximately 1,500,000 clones, around 97% being singletons. Sequenced material: naive CD4+ T cells sorted from blood. The subset here: CD45RA+ positively selected. The rearrangement links TRBV2 to TRBJ1-4, with 7 bases fitting TRBD1. The receptor was isolated from a man aged 25-40 years in good health. CDR3 coding DNA: TGTGCCAGCAGAGAGACAGGGTCCAATGAAAAACTGTTTTTT. It specifies CASRETGSNEKLFF.